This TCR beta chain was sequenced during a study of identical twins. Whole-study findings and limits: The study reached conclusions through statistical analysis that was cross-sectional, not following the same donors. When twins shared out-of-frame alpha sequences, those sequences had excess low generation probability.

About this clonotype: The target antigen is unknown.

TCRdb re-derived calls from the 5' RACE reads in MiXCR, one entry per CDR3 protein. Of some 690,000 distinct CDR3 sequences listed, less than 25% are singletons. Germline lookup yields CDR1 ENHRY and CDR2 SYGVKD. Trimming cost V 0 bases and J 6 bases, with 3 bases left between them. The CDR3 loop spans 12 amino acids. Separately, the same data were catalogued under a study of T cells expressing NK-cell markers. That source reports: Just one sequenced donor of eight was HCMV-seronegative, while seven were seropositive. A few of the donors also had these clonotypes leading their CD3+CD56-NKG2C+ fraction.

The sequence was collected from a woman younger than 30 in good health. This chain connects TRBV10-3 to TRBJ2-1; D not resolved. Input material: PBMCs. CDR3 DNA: TGTGCCATCAGTGAGTCTGCCAATGAGCAGTTCTTC. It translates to CAISESANEQFF.